The 23 T cell receptor beta chains listed next were all sequenced from one sample in a study of blood T cell repertoires in COVID-19. This table comes from immunoSEQ multiplex PCR, and its TCRdb copy is limited to in-frame clones, with some not included. Of tens of thousands of clones in the sample, 85% to 95% were seen once. The specimen was peripheral blood. The receptors derive from a man between 60 and 75 years old with acute or convalescent COVID-19.

V and J are TRBV6-2 or TRBV6-3 and TRBJ2-6; 9 nucleotides agree with TRBD1. CDR3 length equals 18 residues. Trimming cost V 0 bases and J 1 base; bases outside gene matches: 4. CDR1 MNHEY and CDR2 SVGEGT come from the germline V gene. In DNA form, the CDR3 reads TGTGCCAGCAGTTACTCGGGACAGGGCAGGTCTGGGGCCAACGTCCTGACTTTC. Its protein is CASSYSGQGRSGANVLTF.

This chain connects TRBV5-6 to TRBJ2-7; maybe TRBD1 (6 bases). V lost 0 bases and J 2 bases, leaving 6 bases between the germline ends. This CDR3 has 13 residues. The germline CDR1 and CDR2 sequences are SGHDT and YYEEEE. For the CDR3, the DNA is TGTGCCAGCAGCTTGGACAGGGCCTACGAGCAGTACTTC. Translation: CASSLDRAYEQYF.

The V gene is TRBV5-6, the J gene TRBJ1-2; D gene ambiguous. CDR1 and CDR2 (germline): SGHDT, YYEEEE. This CDR3 spans 14 amino acids. V gave up 1 base and J gave up 1 base, with 8 bases separating them. The CDR3 nucleotides are TGTGCCAGCAGCTTGCGTCAGATTAACTATGGCTACACCTTC. It is translated as CASSLRQINYGYTF.

The chain combines TRBV5-4 with TRBJ2-3, with TRBD1 matching 7 bases. The CDR3 runs 14 residues. Germline CDR1 reads SGHNT; CDR2 reads YYREEE (reference sequence). The ends lost 3 bases at V and 4 bases at J; junction bases unmatched: 5. In DNA, the CDR3 is TGTGCCAGCAGCTCGGGAAGGGGGCCAGATACGCAGTATTTT. Protein sequence: CASSSGRGPDTQYF.

The gene calls are TRBV7-9 and TRBJ2-2; no firm D call. Germline CDR1 SEHNR, CDR2 FQNEAQ (reference sequence). Trimming removed 5 bases from V and 0 bases from J, with 16 bases in between. The CDR3 runs 17 residues. The CDR3 protein is CASSPLGQIANTGELFF. CDR3 DNA: TGTGCCAGCAGCCCCCTTGGGCAGATTGCGAACACCGGGGAGCTGTTTTTT.

The chain is built from TRBV6-2 or TRBV6-3 and TRBJ1-2, with 12 positions matching TRBD1. CDR1 and CDR2 (germline): MNHEY, SVGEGT. Trimming cost V 5 bases and J 4 bases; bases outside gene matches: 5. There are 15 residues in the CDR3. This chain's CDR3 is CASSPGQGAAYGYTF. The CDR3 bases are TGTGCCAGCAGTCCGGGACAGGGGGCAGCCTATGGCTACACCTTC.

A single count supports this clone. The chain has TRBV2 and TRBJ1-6, with 7 bases matching TRBD1. This CDR3 has 14 residues. The V gene end was trimmed by 6 bases and the J gene end by 7 bases; junction bases not matched to a gene: 6. Germline-derived CDR1 and CDR2 are SNHLY and FYNNEI. CDR3 residues: CASSLGQVNSPLHF. The CDR3 coding sequence is TGTGCCAGCAGCCTAGGACAGGTGAATTCACCCCTCCACTTT.

V and J are TRBV30 and TRBJ1-1; no firm D call. V lost 5 bases and J 2 bases, leaving 6 bases between the germline ends. Germline values: CDR1 GTSNPN, CDR2 SVGIG (reference sequence). The CDR3 has 11 amino acids. In DNA, the CDR3 is TGTGCCTGGGGAACTAACACTGAAGCTTTCTTT. It translates to CAWGTNTEAFF. Full variable domain (remainder filled in from reference TRBV30 and TRBJ1-1): SQTIHQWPATLVQPVGSPLSLECTVEGTSNPNLYWYRQAAGRGLQLLFYSVGIGQISSEVPQNLSASRPQDRQFILSSKKLLLSDSGFYLCAWGTNTEAFFGQGTRLTVV.

The chain carries TRBV5-6 and TRBJ1-5; 8 bases match TRBD1. Losses at the gene ends were 4 bases for V and 4 bases for J; bases not matched to a gene: 4. The germline gives CDR1 SGHDT, CDR2 YYEEEE. The CDR3 spans 14 residues. Written as DNA, the CDR3 is TGTGCCAGCAGCCCCGGACAGGGTAATCAGCCCCAGCATTTT. Amino acids: CASSPGQGNQPQHF.

The rearrangement joins TRBV7-9 to TRBJ2-3; no reliable D call. Germline CDR1 SEHNR, CDR2 FQNEAQ (reference sequence). The V end was cut by 3 bases, the J end by 4 bases, with 11 bases between. The length of the CDR3 is 14 residues. CDR3 bases: TGTGCCAGCAGCTTTACGCTTGGCTCAGATACGCAGTATTTT. This sequence encodes CASSFTLGSDTQYF.

This clone has only one observation. This chain links TRBV28 with TRBJ1-2, with D perhaps matching TRBD1 (5 bases). V shed 6 bases and J shed 2 bases, with 10 bases lying between them. Germline V gene sequence: CDR1 MDHEN, CDR2 SYDVKM. This CDR3 contains 13 residues. CDR3 in DNA: TGTGCCAGCAGCCCAGCAGGGAACTATGGCTACACCTTC. Amino acids: CASSPAGNYGYTF.

The chain is built from TRBV30 and TRBJ1-2; possible D gene TRBD1, 5 bases. Trimming removed 3 bases at V and 1 base at J, with 9 bases between. Germline loops: CDR1 GTSNPN, CDR2 SVGIG (reference sequence). This CDR3 spans 13 amino acids. The CDR3 nucleotides read TGTGCCTGGAGCCGGGGGGGTAACTATGGCTACACCTTC. Protein product: CAWSRGGNYGYTF.

This chain's CDR3 is CASSLVLQAPYEQYF. DNA of the CDR3: TGTGCCAGCAGCTTAGTCTTACAGGCTCCCTACGAGCAGTACTTC. The chain has TRBV7-8 and TRBJ2-7, with D possibly being TRBD1 (5 bases). Germline CDR1 and CDR2: SGHVS and FQNEAQ. This CDR3 is 15 amino acids long. V was trimmed by 1 base and J by 2 bases, leaving 12 bases between them.

This clone was counted once. V is TRBV11-2 and J is TRBJ1-4; TRBD1 is a possible D gene (5 bases). The CDR3 is 15 residues long. Trimming stripped 6 bases from V and 3 bases from J, with 14 bases between. Per the germline V gene, CDR1 is SGHAT and CDR2 is FQNNGV. The CDR3 spells CASSRPGHSNEKLFF. CDR3 bases: TGTGCCAGCAGTAGACCAGGGCATTCTAATGAAAAACTGTTTTTT.

V usage is TRBV13 and J usage is TRBJ1-1; the match to TRBD1 covers 8 bases. Trimming at V came to 4 bases and at J to 4 bases, leaving 2 bases not matched to a gene. The CDR3 length is 13 residues. Germline CDR1 reads PRHDT; CDR2 reads FYEKMQ (reference sequence). The CDR3 loop is CASSYDRGTEAFF. DNA for the CDR3: TGTGCCAGCAGCTATGACAGGGGCACTGAAGCTTTCTTT.

V and J are TRBV7-2 and TRBJ1-5, with D possibly matching TRBD1 (5 bases). Trimming shortened V by 1 base and J by 6 bases, and 13 bases separated the two germline ends. The CDR3 runs to 15 residues. Germline assignment: CDR1 SGHTA and CDR2 FQGNSA. The CDR3 DNA reads as TGTGCCAGCAGCTTAGTATCAGGGAACGGTCAGCCCCAGCATTTT. It specifies CASSLVSGNGQPQHF.

The chain joins TRBV7-2 to TRBJ2-1; 9 nucleotides align to TRBD2. In germline, CDR1 is SGHTA, CDR2 FQGNSA. J gave up 10 bases and V 5 bases, and 9 bases lay outside the gene matches. The CDR3 covers 14 residues. For the CDR3, the DNA is TGTGCCAGCAGCCGTAGCGGGAGCCAAAGGGAGCAGTTCTTC. It encodes CASSRSGSQREQFF. The entire variable domain, with the rest obtained from reference TRBV7-2 and TRBJ2-1, is as follows: GAGVSQSPSNKVTEKGKDVELRCDPISGHTALYWYRQSLGQGLEFLIYFQGNSAPDKSGLPSDRFSAERTGGSVSTLTIQRTQQEDSAVYLCASSRSGSQREQFFGPGTRLTVL.

This chain links TRBV9 with TRBJ2-1, with 8 bases matching TRBD1. J lost 8 bases, V lost 4 bases, and 14 bases had no gene match. This CDR3 region has 16 residues. The germline V gene has CDR1 SGDLS and CDR2 YYNGEE. As DNA, the CDR3 is TGTGCCAGCAGCACCAAGACAGGGGTCTCTGAATATGAGCAGTTCTTC. Amino acid sequence: CASSTKTGVSEYEQFF.

This chain joins TRBV27 and TRBJ1-2; TRBD1 aligns across 9 bases. With V trimmed by 0 bases and J by 4 bases, 3 bases remained unmatched. The germline V gene has CDR1 MNHEY and CDR2 SMNVEV (reference sequence). The CDR3 extends over 15 amino acids. CDR3 loop: CASSLSTGGSYGYTF. CDR3 bases: TGTGCCAGCAGTTTATCAACAGGGGGCAGCTATGGCTACACCTTC.

The chain combines TRBV7-3 with TRBJ2-5; TRBD2 is a possible D gene (5 bases). Trimming removed 6 bases from V and 5 bases from J, with 19 bases in between. The length of the CDR3 is 15 residues. Per the germline V gene, CDR1 is SGHTA and CDR2 is FQGTGA. Written as DNA, the CDR3 is TGTGCCAGCAGTCTCTGGGGAGAGGTCAGGGAGACCCAGTACTTC. Protein sequence: CASSLWGEVRETQYF.

CDR3 sequence: CASSQVGGDTQYF. DNA for the CDR3: TGTGCCAGCAGCCAAGTGGGGGGGGATACGCAGTATTTT. This chain connects TRBV4-2 to TRBJ2-3; 7 bases fit TRBD2. Trimming at V came to 1 base and at J to 6 bases, leaving 1 base not matched to a gene. The CDR3 is 13 amino acids. From germline, CDR1 is LGHNA and CDR2 YNFKEQ.

The V and J genes are TRBV19 and TRBJ1-4; 7 nucleotides match TRBD1. This CDR3 is built from 14 residues. Germline CDR1 reads LNHDA; CDR2 reads SQIVND (reference sequence). V dropped 6 bases and J dropped 4; count of bases not matched to a gene: 5. CDR3 nucleotide sequence: TGTGCCAGTAGCTCGGGACAGCTTAATGAAAAACTGTTTTTT. This translates into CASSSGQLNEKLFF.

The CDR3 bases are TGTGCCAGCAGTTCACTAGCGGGAGTTATTGGTGAGCAGTTCTTC. Encoded protein: CASSSLAGVIGEQFF. This rearrangement joins TRBV28 to TRBJ2-1; the match to TRBD2 covers 11 bases. CDR3 length equals 15 residues. V lost 4 bases and J lost 9; bases outside the gene matches: 8. Germline CDR1 MDHEN, CDR2 SYDVKM.